This T cell receptor beta chain was identified during a study of T-cell reconstitution after alpha-beta-depleted transplantation in children. This CDR3 has 19 residues. V lost 5 bases and J 4 bases, leaving 24 bases between the germline ends. Germline V gene lookup returns CDR1 SGHAT and CDR2 FQDESV (reference sequence). As it was prepared, the TCRbeta library received unique molecular identifiers. Each CDR3 protein gets one entry after TCRdb re-called the PCR reads with MiXCR. This table holds about 200,000 distinct CDR3 sequences, approximately 6.8% found once. This clonotype occurred many times. The material sequenced was PBMCs, taken before TCRalphabeta/CD19-depleted stem cell transplant. V and J are TRBV11-1 and TRBJ2-6; D unresolved. This sequence was found in a girl under three years old with combined immunodeficiency, due to receive a stem cell transplant. In DNA form, the CDR3 reads TGTGCCAGCAGCCCAGACCCGCAGCTGTCGAGGTCGGGGGCCAACGTCCTGACTTTC. Protein product: CASSPDPQLSRSGANVLTF.